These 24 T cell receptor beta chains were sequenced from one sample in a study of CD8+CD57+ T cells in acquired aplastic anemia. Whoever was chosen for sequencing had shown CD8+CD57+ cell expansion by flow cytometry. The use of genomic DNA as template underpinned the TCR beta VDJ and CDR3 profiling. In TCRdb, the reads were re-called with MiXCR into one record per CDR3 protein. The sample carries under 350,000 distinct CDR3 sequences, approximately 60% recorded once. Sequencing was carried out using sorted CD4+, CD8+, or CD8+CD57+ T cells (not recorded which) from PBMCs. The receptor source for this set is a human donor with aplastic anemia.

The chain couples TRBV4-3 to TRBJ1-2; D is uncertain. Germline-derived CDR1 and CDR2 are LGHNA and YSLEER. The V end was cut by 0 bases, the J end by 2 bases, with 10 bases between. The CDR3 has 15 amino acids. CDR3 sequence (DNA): TGCGCCAGCAGCCAAGATTTGAGGATAAACTATGGCTACACCTTC. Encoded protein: CASSQDLRINYGYTF.

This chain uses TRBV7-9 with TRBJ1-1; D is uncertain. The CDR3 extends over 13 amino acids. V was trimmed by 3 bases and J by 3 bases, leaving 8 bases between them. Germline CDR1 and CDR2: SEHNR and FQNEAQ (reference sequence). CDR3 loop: CASSFGSDTEAFF. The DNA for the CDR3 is TGTGCCAGCAGCTTTGGTTCCGACACTGAAGCTTTCTTT.

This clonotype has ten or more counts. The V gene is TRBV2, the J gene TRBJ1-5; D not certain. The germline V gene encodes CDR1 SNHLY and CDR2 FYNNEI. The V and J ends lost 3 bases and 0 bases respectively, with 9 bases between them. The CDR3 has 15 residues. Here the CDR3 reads CASSDSRFSNQPQHF. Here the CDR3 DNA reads TGTGCCAGCAGTGATTCCAGGTTTAGCAATCAGCCCCAGCATTTT.

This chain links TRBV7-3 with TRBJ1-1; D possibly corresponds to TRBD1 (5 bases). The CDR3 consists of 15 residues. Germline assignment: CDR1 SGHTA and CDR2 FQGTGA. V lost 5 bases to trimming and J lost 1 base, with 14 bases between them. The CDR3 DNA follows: TGTGCCAGCAGCCCGACCGACAGTGGGAACACTGAAGCTTTCTTT. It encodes CASSPTDSGNTEAFF.

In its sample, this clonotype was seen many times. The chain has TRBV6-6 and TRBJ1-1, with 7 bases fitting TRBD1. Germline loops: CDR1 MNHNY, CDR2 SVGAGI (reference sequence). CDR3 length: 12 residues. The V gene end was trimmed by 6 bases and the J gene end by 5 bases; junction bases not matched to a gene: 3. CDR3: CASRQGGTEAFF. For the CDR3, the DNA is TGTGCCAGCAGGCAGGGGGGGACTGAAGCTTTCTTT.

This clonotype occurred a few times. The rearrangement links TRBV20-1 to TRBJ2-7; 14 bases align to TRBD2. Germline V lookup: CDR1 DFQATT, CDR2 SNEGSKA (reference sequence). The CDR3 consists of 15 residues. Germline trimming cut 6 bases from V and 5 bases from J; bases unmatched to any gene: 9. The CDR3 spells CSALGLAGGRDEQYF. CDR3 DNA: TGCAGTGCCCTTGGACTAGCGGGGGGCCGGGACGAGCAGTACTTC.

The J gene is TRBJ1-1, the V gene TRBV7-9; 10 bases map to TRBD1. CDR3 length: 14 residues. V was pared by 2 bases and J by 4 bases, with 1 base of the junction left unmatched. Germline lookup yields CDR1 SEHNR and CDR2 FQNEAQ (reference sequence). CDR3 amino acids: CASSLWTGGTEAFF. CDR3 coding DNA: TGTGCCAGCAGCTTATGGACAGGGGGCACTGAAGCTTTCTTT. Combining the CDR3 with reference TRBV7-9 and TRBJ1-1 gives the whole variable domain DTGVSQNPRHKITKRGQNVTFRCDPISEHNRLYWYRQTLGQGPEFLTYFQNEAQLEKSRLLSDRFSAERPKGSFSTLEIQRTEQGDSAMYLCASSLWTGGTEAFFGQGTRLTVV.

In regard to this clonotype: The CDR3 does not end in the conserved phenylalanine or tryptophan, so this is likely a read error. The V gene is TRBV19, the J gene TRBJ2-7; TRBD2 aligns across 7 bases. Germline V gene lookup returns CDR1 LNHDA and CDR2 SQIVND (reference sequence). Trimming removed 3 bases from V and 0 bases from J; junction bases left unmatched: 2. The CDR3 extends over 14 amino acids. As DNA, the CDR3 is TGTGCCAGTAGTATCGGGGGGTTCTCCTACGAGCAGTACCTC. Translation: CASSIGGFSYEQYL.

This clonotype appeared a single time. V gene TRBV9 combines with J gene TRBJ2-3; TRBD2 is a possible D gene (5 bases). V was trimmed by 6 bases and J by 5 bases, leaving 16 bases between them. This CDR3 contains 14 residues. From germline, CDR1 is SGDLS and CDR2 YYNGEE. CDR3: CASTLGLVKDTQYF. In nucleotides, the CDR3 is TGTGCCAGCACTTTAGGACTTGTCAAAGATACGCAGTATTTT.

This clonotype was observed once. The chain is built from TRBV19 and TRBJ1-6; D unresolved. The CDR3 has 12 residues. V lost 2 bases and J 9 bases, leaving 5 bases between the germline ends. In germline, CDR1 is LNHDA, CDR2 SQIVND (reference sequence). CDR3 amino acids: CASSIPRSPLHF. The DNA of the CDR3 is TGTGCCAGTAGTATACCTCGTTCACCCCTCCACTTT.

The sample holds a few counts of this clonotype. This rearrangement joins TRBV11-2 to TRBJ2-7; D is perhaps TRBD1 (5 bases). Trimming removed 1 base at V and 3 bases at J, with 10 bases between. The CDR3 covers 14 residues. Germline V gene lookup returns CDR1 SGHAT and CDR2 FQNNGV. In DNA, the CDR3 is TGTGCCAGCAGCTTAGTACAGGATTACTACGAGCAGTACTTC. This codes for CASSLVQDYYEQYF. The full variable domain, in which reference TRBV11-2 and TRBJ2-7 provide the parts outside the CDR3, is EAGVAQSPRYKIIEKRQSVAFWCNPISGHATLYWYQQILGQGPKLLIQFQNNGVVDDSQLPKDRFSAERLKGVDSTLKIQPAKLEDSAVYLCASSLVQDYYEQYFGPGTRLTVT.

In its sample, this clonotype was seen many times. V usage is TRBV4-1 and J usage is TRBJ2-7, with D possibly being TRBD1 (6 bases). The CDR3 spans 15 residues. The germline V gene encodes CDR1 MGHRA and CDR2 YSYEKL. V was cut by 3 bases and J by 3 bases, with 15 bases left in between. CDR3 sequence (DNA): TGCGCCAGCAGCCAGAATGGCCAGGGGAGCTACGAGCAGTACTTC. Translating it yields CASSQNGQGSYEQYF.

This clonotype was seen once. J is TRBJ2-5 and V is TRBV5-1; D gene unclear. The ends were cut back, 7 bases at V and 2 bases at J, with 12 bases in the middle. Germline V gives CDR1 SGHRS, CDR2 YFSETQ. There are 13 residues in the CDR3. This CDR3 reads CASAGKVQETQYF. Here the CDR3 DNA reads TGCGCCAGCGCTGGCAAGGTGCAAGAGACCCAGTACTTC.

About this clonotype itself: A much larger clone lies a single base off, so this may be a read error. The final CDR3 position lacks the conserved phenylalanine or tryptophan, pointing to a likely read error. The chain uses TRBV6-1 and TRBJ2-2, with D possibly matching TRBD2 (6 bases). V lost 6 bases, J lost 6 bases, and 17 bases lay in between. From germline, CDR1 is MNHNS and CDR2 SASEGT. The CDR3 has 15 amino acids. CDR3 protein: CASSRQTRAPGELFL. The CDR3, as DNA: TGTGCCAGCAGCCGCCAGACTAGGGCCCCCGGGGAGCTGTTTCTT.

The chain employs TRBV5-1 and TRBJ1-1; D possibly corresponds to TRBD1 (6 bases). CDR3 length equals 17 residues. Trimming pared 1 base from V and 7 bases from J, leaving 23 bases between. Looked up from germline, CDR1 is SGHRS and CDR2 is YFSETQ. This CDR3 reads CASSLMDRITPNGEAFF. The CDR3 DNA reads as TGCGCCAGCAGCTTGATGGACAGAATCACCCCAAACGGTGAAGCTTTCTTT.

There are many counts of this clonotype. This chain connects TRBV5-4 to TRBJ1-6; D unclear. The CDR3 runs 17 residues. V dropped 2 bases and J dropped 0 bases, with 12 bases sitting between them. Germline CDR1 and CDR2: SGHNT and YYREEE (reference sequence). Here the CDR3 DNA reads TGTGCCAGCAGCTTACGTAAACAGAACTCCTATAATTCACCCCTCCACTTT. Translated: CASSLRKQNSYNSPLHF.

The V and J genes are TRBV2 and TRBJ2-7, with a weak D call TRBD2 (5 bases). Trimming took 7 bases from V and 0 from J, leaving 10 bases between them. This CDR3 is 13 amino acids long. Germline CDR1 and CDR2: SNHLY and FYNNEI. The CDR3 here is CASMRVGSYEQYF. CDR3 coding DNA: TGTGCCAGCATGAGGGTCGGCTCCTACGAGCAGTACTTC.

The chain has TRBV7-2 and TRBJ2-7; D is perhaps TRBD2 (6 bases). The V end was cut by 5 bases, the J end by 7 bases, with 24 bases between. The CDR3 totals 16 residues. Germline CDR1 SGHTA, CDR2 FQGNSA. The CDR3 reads CASSQDPGLRTGEQYF. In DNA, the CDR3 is TGTGCCAGCAGCCAAGACCCGGGACTCCGCACCGGGGAGCAGTACTTC.

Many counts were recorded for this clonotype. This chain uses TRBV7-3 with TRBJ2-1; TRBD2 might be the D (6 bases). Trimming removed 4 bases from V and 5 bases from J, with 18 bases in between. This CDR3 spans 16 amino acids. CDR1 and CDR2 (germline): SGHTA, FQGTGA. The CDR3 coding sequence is TGTGCCAGCAGCTCTCAAAGGGGACTGGGTGACAATGAGCAGTTCTTC. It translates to CASSSQRGLGDNEQFF.

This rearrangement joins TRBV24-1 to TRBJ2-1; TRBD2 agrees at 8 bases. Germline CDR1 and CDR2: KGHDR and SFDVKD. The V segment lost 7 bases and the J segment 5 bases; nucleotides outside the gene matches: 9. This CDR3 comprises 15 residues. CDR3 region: CATSTVAGPNNEQFF. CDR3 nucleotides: TGTGCCACCAGCACAGTAGCGGGGCCGAACAATGAGCAGTTCTTC.

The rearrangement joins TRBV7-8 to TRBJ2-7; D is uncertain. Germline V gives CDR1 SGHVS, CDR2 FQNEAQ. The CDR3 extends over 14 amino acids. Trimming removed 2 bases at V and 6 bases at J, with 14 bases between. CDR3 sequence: CASSLKLHDTEQYF. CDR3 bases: TGTGCCAGCAGCTTAAAACTACACGATACCGAGCAGTACTTC.

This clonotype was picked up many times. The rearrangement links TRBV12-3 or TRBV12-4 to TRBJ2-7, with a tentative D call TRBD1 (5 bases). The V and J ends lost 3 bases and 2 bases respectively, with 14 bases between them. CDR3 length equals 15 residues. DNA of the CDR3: TGTGCCAGCAGTTTTGATTCAGGGCCCACCTACGAGCAGTACTTC. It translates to CASSFDSGPTYEQYF.

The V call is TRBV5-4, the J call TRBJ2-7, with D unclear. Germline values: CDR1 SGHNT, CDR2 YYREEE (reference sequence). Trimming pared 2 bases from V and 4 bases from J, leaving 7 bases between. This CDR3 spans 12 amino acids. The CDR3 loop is CASSFGVYEQYF. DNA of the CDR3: TGTGCCAGCAGCTTTGGTGTTTACGAGCAGTACTTC.

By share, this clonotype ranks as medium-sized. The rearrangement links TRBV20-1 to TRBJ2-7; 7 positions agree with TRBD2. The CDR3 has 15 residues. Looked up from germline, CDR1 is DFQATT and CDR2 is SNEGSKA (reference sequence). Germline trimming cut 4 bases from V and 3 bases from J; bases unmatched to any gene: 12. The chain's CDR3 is CSATGRGGSSYEQYF. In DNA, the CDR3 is TGCAGTGCTACGGGGAGGGGCGGGAGTAGCTACGAGCAGTACTTC.